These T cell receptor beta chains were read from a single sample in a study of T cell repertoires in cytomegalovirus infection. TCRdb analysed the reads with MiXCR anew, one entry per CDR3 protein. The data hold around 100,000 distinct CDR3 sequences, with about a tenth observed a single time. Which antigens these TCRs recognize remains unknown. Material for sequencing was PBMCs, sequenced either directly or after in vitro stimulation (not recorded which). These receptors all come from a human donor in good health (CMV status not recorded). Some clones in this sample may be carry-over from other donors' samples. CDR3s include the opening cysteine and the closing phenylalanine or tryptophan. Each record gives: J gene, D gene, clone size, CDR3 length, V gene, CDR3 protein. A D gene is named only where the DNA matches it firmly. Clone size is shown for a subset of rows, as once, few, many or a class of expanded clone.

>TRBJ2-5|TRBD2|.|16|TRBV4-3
CASSQAGLVRVETQYF
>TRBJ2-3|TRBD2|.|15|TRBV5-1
CASGTTSDFTDTQYF
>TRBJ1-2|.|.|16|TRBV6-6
CASSYSTGATNYGYTF
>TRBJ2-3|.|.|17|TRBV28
CASSSTETRDKSDTQYF
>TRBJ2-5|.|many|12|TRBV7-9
CASRGLLETQYF
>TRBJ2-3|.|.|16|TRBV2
CASSPALGPYVDTQYF
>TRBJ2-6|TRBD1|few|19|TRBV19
CASSTLWTGGDSGANVLTF
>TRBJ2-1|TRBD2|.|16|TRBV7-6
CASSPVAGGIDNEQFF
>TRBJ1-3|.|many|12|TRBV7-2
CASSLPGNTIYF
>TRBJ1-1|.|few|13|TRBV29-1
CSVSEKGGLEAFF
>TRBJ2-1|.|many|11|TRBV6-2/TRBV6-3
CASSRYNEQFF
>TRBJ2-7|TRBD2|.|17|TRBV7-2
CASSLALAGASSYEQYF
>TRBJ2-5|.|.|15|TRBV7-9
CASSVAIVREETQYF
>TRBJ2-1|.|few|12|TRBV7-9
CASSLEVKEQFF
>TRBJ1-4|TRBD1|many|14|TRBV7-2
CASSPGQGSEKLFF
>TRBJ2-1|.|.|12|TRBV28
CASQSPYNEQFF
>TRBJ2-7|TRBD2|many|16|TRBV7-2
CASSLGREESNYEQYF
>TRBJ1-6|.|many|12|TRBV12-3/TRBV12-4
CASSLGGNTLHF
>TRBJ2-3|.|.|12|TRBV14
CASSLLADTQYF
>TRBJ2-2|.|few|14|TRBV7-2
CASSRQRQAGELFF
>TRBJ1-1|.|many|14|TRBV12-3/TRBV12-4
CASSPRGGNTEAFF
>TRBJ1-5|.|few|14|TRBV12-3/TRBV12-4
CASSFWGTHQPQHF
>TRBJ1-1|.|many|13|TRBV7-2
CASSSIAGDEAFF